One and the same sample provided the 4 T cell receptor beta chains below, sequenced in a study of T cell responses to AZD1222 COVID-19 vaccine. Profiling relied on immunoSEQ multiplex PCR, and the TCRdb table lists in-frame clones only, not all of them. The table records under 200,000 clones, 88% of them present only once. Sequencing used peripheral blood, obtained 28 days after the second AZD1222 dose. The receptors stem from an adult who received the AZD1222 COVID-19 vaccine.

This clone was counted between two and nine times. V is TRBV7-2 and J is TRBJ1-5, with 9 nucleotides matching TRBD1. Germline loops: CDR1 SGHTA, CDR2 FQGNSA. J lost 7 bases, V lost 4 bases, and 8 bases had no gene match. The CDR3 contains 15 residues. CDR3 sequence reads: CASSSQGARSQPQHF. In DNA form, the CDR3 reads TGTGCCAGCAGCTCACAGGGGGCGCGGTCCCAGCCCCAGCATTTT. Using reference TRBV7-2 and TRBJ1-5 for the parts outside the CDR3, the full variable domain is GAGVSQSPSNKVTEKGKDVELRCDPISGHTALYWYRQSLGQGLEFLIYFQGNSAPDKSGLPSDRFSAERTGGSVSTLTIQRTQQEDSAVYLCASSSQGARSQPQHFGDGTRLSIL.

V and J are TRBV7-8 and TRBJ2-7, with D possibly TRBD1 on 6 matching bases. This CDR3 is 14 amino acids long. Germline V gene lookup returns CDR1 SGHVS and CDR2 FQNEAQ. Trimming cost V 6 bases and J 2 bases, with 14 bases left between them. The CDR3 loop is CASSSGTPPYEQYF. In nucleotides, the CDR3 is TGTGCCAGCAGTTCCGGGACACCGCCCTACGAGCAGTACTTC.

V usage is TRBV11-1 and J usage is TRBJ2-7; D unclear. Per germline, CDR1 SGHAT and CDR2 FQDESV (reference sequence). This CDR3 has 11 amino acids. The V end lost 5 bases, the J end lost 0 bases, and 2 bases lay between the germline ends. The CDR3 nucleotides are TGTGCCAGCAGCCGCTCCTACGAGCAGTACTTC. This gives the protein CASSRSYEQYF.

The V call is TRBV6-5, the J call TRBJ2-2; D remains ambiguous. The germline V and J ends were trimmed by 7 bases and 4 bases, with 10 bases remaining between them. This CDR3 has 13 residues. Germline CDR1 and CDR2: MNHEY and SVGAGI. In DNA, the CDR3 is TGTGCCAGCAATGTGGCACCCACCGGGGAGCTGTTTTTT. Encoded protein: CASNVAPTGELFF.